This note documents a single T cell receptor beta chain sequence. Its antigen remains unidentified. The data are from a study of OX40 agonist ivuxolimab in advanced cancers. General study findings and limits: Antigen specificity remained undetermined for the expanded peripheral T cells.

V lost 0 bases and J lost 0, with 15 bases in between. CDR3 length equals 18 residues. Clones were sequenced by immunoSEQ multiplex PCR, and TCRdb holds only the in-frame ones, with some missing. There are 25,000 to 35,000 clones in the sample; around 80% occur only once, and roughly 15% lies in the top ten. The clonotype comes from an adult with an advanced solid tumor such as melanoma, head and neck, liver or kidney cancer. The chain recombines TRBV6-7 with TRBJ1-5; D is uncertain. TRBV6-7 is noted as an ORF with a role that remains uncertain. Specimen: CD4+ or CD8+ T cells sorted from blood, collected in a trial of the OX40 agonist ivuxolimab. In DNA form, the CDR3 reads TGTGCCAGCAGTTACTCGACGACGTATCCATATAGCAATCAGCCCCAGCATTTT. Translation gives CASSYSTTYPYSNQPQHF.